The clone carrying this TCR beta chain was recorded many times. Its antigen is undetermined. TCRdb analysed the reads with MiXCR anew, one entry per CDR3 protein. Found here are fewer than 350,000 distinct CDR3 sequences, 9.5% of them singletons; the top ten hold 4.3%. The data belong to a study of T cell repertoires in cytomegalovirus infection. Overall study results and limits: The study found HLA-C-restricted CMV-specific TCR beta clonotypes dominating the ex vivo response.

Trimming cost V 5 bases and J 3 bases; bases outside gene matches: 5. Per germline, CDR1 SGHTA and CDR2 FQGNSA. This CDR3 has 14 amino acids. The sample taken for sequencing was PBMCs. The clonotype originates from a human donor in good health (CMV status not recorded). Some clones in this sample may be carry-over from other donors' samples. The chain combines TRBV7-2 with TRBJ1-2, with 8 bases identical to TRBD1. CDR3 sequence (DNA): TGTGCCAGCAGCGTTTCGGGACAGGACTATGGCTACACCTTC. Translation: CASSVSGQDYGYTF. The full variable domain, in which reference TRBV7-2 and TRBJ1-2 provide the parts outside the CDR3, is GAGVSQSPSNKVTEKGKDVELRCDPISGHTALYWYRQSLGQGLEFLIYFQGNSAPDKSGLPSDRFSAERTGGSVSTLTIQRTQQEDSAVYLCASSVSGQDYGYTFGSGTRLTVV.